The 12 T cell receptor beta chains given below trace back to one sample, sequenced in a study of shared clonotypes between healthy human individuals. Repertoires were generated with immunoSEQ multiplex PCR, while TCRdb's copy carries only in-frame clones and drops some. The sample has a few million clones, 95% seen once. Input material: naive CD4+ T cells sorted from blood. The subset here: CD45RA+ positively selected. These receptors came from a man aged 18 to 35 in good health.

The rearrangement links TRBV6-6 to TRBJ2-2; 10 positions match TRBD1. Trimming at V came to 6 bases and at J to 1 base, leaving 2 bases not matched to a gene. The CDR3 runs 15 residues. Germline assignment: CDR1 MNHNY and CDR2 SVGAGI (reference sequence). CDR3 DNA: TGTGCCAGCAGAGGGACAGGGGTGAACACCGGGGAGCTGTTTTTT. Translating gives CASRGTGVNTGELFF.

The rearrangement joins TRBV19 to TRBJ1-1, with D possibly matching TRBD1 (6 bases). CDR3 length: 14 residues. Germline loops: CDR1 LNHDA, CDR2 SQIVND (reference sequence). V gave up 10 bases and J gave up 7 bases, with 22 bases separating them. The CDR3 spells CATSGAALGIEAFF. As DNA, the CDR3 is TGTGCCACCTCAGGGGCAGCTTTAGGCATTGAAGCTTTCTTT. Using reference TRBV19 and TRBJ1-1 for the parts outside the CDR3, the full variable domain is DGGITQSPKYLFRKEGQNVTLSCEQNLNHDAMYWYRQDPGQGLRLIYYSQIVNDFQKGDIAEGYSVSREKKESFPLTVTSAQKNPTAFYLCATSGAALGIEAFFGQGTRLTVV.

The chain joins TRBV4-1 to TRBJ1-6, with D possibly matching TRBD1 (5 bases). The CDR3 is made up of 13 amino acids. V lost 5 bases to trimming and J lost 10 bases, with 12 bases between them. CDR1 is MGHRA, CDR2 YSYEKL, per germline. CDR3 coding DNA: TGCGCCAGCAGCGTTCGAGGGGACTCACCCCTCCACTTT. Translating gives CASSVRGDSPLHF.

J is TRBJ2-3 and V is TRBV6-5; TRBD1 is a possible D gene (6 bases). The CDR3 spans 15 residues. The V gene lost 2 bases and the J gene lost 2 bases, with 11 bases spanning the gap. Germline V gene data show CDR1 as MNHEY and CDR2 as SVGAGI. CDR3 sequence reads: CASSYRGSLTDTQYF. The CDR3 DNA sequence: TGTGCCAGCAGTTACAGGGGGTCTCTCACAGATACGCAGTATTTT.

The gene calls are TRBV9 and TRBJ1-1; D gene unclear. Looked up from germline, CDR1 is SGDLS and CDR2 is YYNGEE. The V end was cut by 0 bases, the J end by 0 bases, with 9 bases between. The CDR3 extends over 15 amino acids. CDR3 protein: CASSVDEGMNTEAFF. The CDR3 DNA reads TGTGCCAGCAGCGTAGATGAGGGCATGAACACTGAAGCTTTCTTT.

This chain uses TRBV7-2 with TRBJ1-2; D gene uncertain. Germline lookup yields CDR1 SGHTA and CDR2 FQGNSA. Deletions cut 5 bases from V and 7 bases from J, with 11 bases between. The CDR3 totals 12 residues. This CDR3 reads CASSPWQAGYTF. The DNA of the CDR3 is TGTGCCAGCAGCCCATGGCAGGCTGGCTACACCTTC. Filled out from reference TRBV7-2 and TRBJ1-2, the complete variable domain reads GAGVSQSPSNKVTEKGKDVELRCDPISGHTALYWYRQSLGQGLEFLIYFQGNSAPDKSGLPSDRFSAERTGGSVSTLTIQRTQQEDSAVYLCASSPWQAGYTFGSGTRLTVV.

DNA for the CDR3: TGTGCCATCAGACCGGGACAGGGGGCCCAGAACACTGAAGCTTTCTTT. This gives the protein CAIRPGQGAQNTEAFF. This rearrangement joins TRBV10-3 to TRBJ1-1; the match to TRBD1 covers 12 bases. CDR3 length: 16 amino acids. V lost 6 bases to trimming and J lost 1 base; unmatched junction nucleotides: 6. Germline assignment: CDR1 ENHRY and CDR2 SYGVKD.

This rearrangement joins TRBV5-4 to TRBJ2-7; 9 bases agree with TRBD1. This CDR3 comprises 17 residues. Per germline, CDR1 SGHNT and CDR2 YYREEE (reference sequence). After removal of 4 bases from V and 1 base from J, the junction contained 12 bases not matched to a gene. The CDR3 loop is CASSPGQGSTKSYEQYF. In DNA, the CDR3 is TGTGCCAGCAGCCCTGGACAGGGGTCAACGAAGTCCTACGAGCAGTACTTC. The full variable domain, rest sourced from reference TRBV5-4 and TRBJ2-7, is ETGVTQSPTHLIKTRGQQVTLRCSSQSGHNTVSWYQQALGQGPQFIFQYYREEENGRGNFPPRFSGLQFPNYSSELNVNALELDDSALYLCASSPGQGSTKSYEQYFGPGTRLTVT.

This chain connects TRBV30 to TRBJ1-5; D is ambiguous. CDR3 length: 14 amino acids. Germline CDR1 reads GTSNPN; CDR2 reads SVGIG (reference sequence). V dropped 2 bases and J dropped 2 bases, with 10 bases sitting between them. CDR3 region: CAWSPWTGNQPQHF. The CDR3 DNA reads TGTGCCTGGAGTCCATGGACCGGCAATCAGCCCCAGCATTTT.

V and J are TRBV4-3 and TRBJ2-1, with TRBD2 identical over 13 bases. The CDR3 length is 16 residues. The germline gives CDR1 LGHNA, CDR2 YSLEER. V shed 5 bases, J shed 4 bases, and the junction held 5 bases outside the gene matches. In nucleotides, the CDR3 is TGCGCCAGCAGCTTATGGACTAGCGGGAGTTACAATGAGCAGTTCTTC. Amino acids: CASSLWTSGSYNEQFF.

The chain is built from TRBV27 and TRBJ2-1; 10 nucleotides line up with TRBD1. The junction had 9 bases not matched to a gene; V was cut back by 2 bases and J by 5 bases. CDR3 length: 17 amino acids. The germline V gene has CDR1 MNHEY and CDR2 SMNVEV (reference sequence). CDR3 sequence (DNA): TGTGCCAGCAGTTTACTCACCGGGACAGGGGTTGACAATGAGCAGTTCTTC. Translation: CASSLLTGTGVDNEQFF.

This clone was found once. This sequence joins TRBV29-1 and TRBJ2-4; tentatively, D is TRBD1 or TRBD2 (5 bases each). CDR1 SQVTM and CDR2 ANQGSEA come from the germline V gene. This CDR3 region has 13 residues. The CDR3 reads CSAGTSTQNIQYF. The DNA of the CDR3 is TGCAGTGCCGGGACCTCGACCCAAAACATTCAGTACTTC.